The subject of this entry is one TCR beta chain. The record originates from a study of T cell changes during pregnancy in multiple sclerosis. Clones were sequenced by immunoSEQ multiplex PCR, and TCRdb holds only the in-frame ones, with some missing. The table lists 41,000 or so clones, approximately 91% of them singletons. Here the sequenced sample was CD8+ T cells from peripheral blood mononuclear cells, taken in the third trimester of pregnancy. The sequence derives from a female donor with multiple sclerosis, enrolled in a pregnancy study.

CDR3 region: CAWSVLSTEQYF. The CDR3 DNA reads TGTGCCTGGAGTGTACTCTCGACAGAGCAGTACTTC. V gene TRBV30 combines with J gene TRBJ2-7; no firm D call. Trimming shortened V by 0 bases and J by 7 bases, and 10 bases separated the two germline ends. Germline V gives CDR1 GTSNPN, CDR2 SVGIG (reference sequence). The CDR3 covers 12 residues.